Reported below is one TCR beta chain. The germline gives CDR1 MNHEY, CDR2 SVGAGI. V lost 5 bases and J 10 bases, leaving 11 bases between the germline ends. The CDR3 contains 11 residues. This specimen belongs to a study of cytomegalovirus exposure and HLA in healthy donors. The PCR used 60 Vbeta and 13 Jbeta primers. Clones were read by immunoSEQ multiplex PCR, and TCRdb kept only the in-frame ones, dropping some. The sample holds 100,000 to 150,000 clones, roughly 80% seen once. The sequenced sample was PBMCs. This receptor was taken from a male donor in good health and CMV-seronegative. The V gene is TRBV6-5, the J gene TRBJ1-1; possible D gene TRBD1, 6 bases. CDR3 DNA: TGTGCCAGCAGTCTGGACAGCGGAGCTTTCTTT. Its translation is CASSLDSGAFF.